These T cell receptor beta chains were read from a single sample in a study of technical replicates of blood from a handful of donors. The repertoire was sequenced with immunoSEQ multiplex PCR; TCRdb's copy has only in-frame clones and lacks some. Of around 69,000 clones in the sample, more than 75% were seen once. The sequenced sample was PBMCs. Receptor source: a human donor in good health. Some clones in this sample may be carry-over from other donors' samples. The CDR3 runs from the conserved cysteine through the conserved F or W. Fields, in order: J gene, V gene, CDR3 protein.

TRBJ2-2 TRBV7-2 CASSRGGTGELFF
TRBJ2-1 TRBV11-2 CASKGWVAGDNGDEQFF
TRBJ2-1 TRBV6-1 CASMGQYAYNEQFF
TRBJ2-3 TRBV7-9 CASSLVKANTDTQYF
TRBJ2-7 TRBV9 CASSVDGTRGSYEQYF
TRBJ2-3 TRBV6-5 CASSGGLGTDTQYF
TRBJ1-2 TRBV7-8 CASTTWTGQGNYGYTF
TRBJ2-7 TRBV21-1 CASSKDRYRTGKPYEQYF
TRBJ2-1 TRBV28 CASSFLETGVLKNEQFF
TRBJ2-2 TRBV30 CAWSVSQREFGELFF
TRBJ2-3 TRBV9 CASRSGNADTQYF
TRBJ2-7 TRBV6-1 CASSGLGQGGFEQYF
TRBJ1-4 TRBV7-2 CASSLASGGWEKLFF
TRBJ2-1 TRBV4-1 CASSQRQLGTSGGYNEQFF
TRBJ2-7 TRBV7-2 CASSILGGRTYEQYF
TRBJ1-5 TRBV28 CASSFGRRGRNQPQHF
TRBJ2-7 TRBV6-6 CASSYGLAGSEQYF
TRBJ1-1 TRBV5-4 CASRTPGQYTEAFF
TRBJ1-1 TRBV5-1 CASSRQGDDPEAFF
TRBJ2-3 TRBV9 CASSTRRGQGADTQYF
TRBJ1-4 TRBV5-6 CASSLTPAEEKLFF
TRBJ1-3 TRBV4-3 CASSQEMARYSGNTIYF